A single sample gave rise to the 3 T cell receptor beta chains below, sequenced in a study of cytomegalovirus exposure and HLA in healthy donors. 13 Jbeta primers and 60 Vbeta primers were used for the PCR. Data came from immunoSEQ multiplex PCR; TCRdb stores just in-frame clones and leaves some out. The table records under 200,000 clones, roughly 13% of them present only once. Specimen: PBMCs. These receptors all stem from a man aged 45-65 years in good health and CMV-seropositive.

The DNA for the CDR3 is TGTGCCAGCAGGGGGGCCACAGTCTATGGCTACACCTTC. This codes for CASRGATVYGYTF. The rearrangement links TRBV28 to TRBJ1-2; D possibly corresponds to TRBD1 (6 bases). Per the germline V gene, CDR1 is MDHEN and CDR2 is SYDVKM. The CDR3 has 13 amino acids. Trimming pared 6 bases from V and 4 bases from J, leaving 12 bases between.

This clone was seen more than once but under ten times. The chain combines TRBV2 with TRBJ2-5; 8 bases fit TRBD1. This CDR3 spans 16 amino acids. V lost 5 bases to trimming and J lost 5 bases; unmatched junction nucleotides: 13. Germline CDR1 and CDR2: SNHLY and FYNNEI. Here the CDR3 reads CASSKGDRGDVETQYF. In nucleotides, the CDR3 is TGTGCCAGCAGTAAAGGCGACAGGGGTGATGTGGAGACCCAGTACTTC.

The rearrangement links TRBV5-1 to TRBJ1-6, with D possibly matching TRBD1 (5 bases). Germline V lookup: CDR1 SGHRS, CDR2 YFSETQ. The V gene lost 0 bases and the J gene lost 9 bases, with 16 bases spanning the gap. The CDR3 is 16 amino acids. Written as DNA, the CDR3 is TGCGCCAGCAGCTTGGCCGAGGCAGGGTTTGGTTCACCCCTCCACTTT. Translation gives CASSLAEAGFGSPLHF.